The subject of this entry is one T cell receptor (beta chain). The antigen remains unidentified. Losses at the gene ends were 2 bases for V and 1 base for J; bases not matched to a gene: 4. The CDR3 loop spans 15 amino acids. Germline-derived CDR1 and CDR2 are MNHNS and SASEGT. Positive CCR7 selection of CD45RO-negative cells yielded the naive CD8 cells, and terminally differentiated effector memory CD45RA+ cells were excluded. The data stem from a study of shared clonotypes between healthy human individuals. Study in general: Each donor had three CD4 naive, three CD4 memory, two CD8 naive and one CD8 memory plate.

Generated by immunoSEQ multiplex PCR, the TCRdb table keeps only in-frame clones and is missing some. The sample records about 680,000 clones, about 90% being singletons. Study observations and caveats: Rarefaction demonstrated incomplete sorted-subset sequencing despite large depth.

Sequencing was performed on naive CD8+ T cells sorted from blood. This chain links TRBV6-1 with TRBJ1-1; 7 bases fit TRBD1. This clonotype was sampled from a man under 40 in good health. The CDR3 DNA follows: TGTGCCAGCAGTGAATCGAGGACAGGGAACACTGAAGCTTTCTTT. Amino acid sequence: CASSESRTGNTEAFF.